This T cell receptor (beta chain) originates from a study of T cells in Graves' hyperthyroidism and ophthalmopathy. TCR beta CDR3 regions were amplified from RNA transcripts. RT-PCR in the first round (using the HTBI primer set) targeted the TCR CDR3. MiXCR was run by TCRdb on the multiplex PCR reads, yielding one entry per CDR3 protein. The sample gives hundreds of thousands of distinct CDR3 sequences, roughly 13% of which show up once; around 32% is in the top ten. Trimming shortened V by 6 bases and J by 0 bases, and 2 bases separated the two germline ends. Germline lookup yields CDR1 MDHEN and CDR2 SYDVKM. The CDR3 length is 11 residues. Ten or more counts support this clonotype. Diagnoses rested on clinical symptoms, serum thyroxine and TRAb, thyroid ultrasound and orbital computed tomography. The authors obtained PBMCs from roughly 9.7 ml of fresh peripheral blood.

The chain links TRBV28 to TRBJ1-1; D ambiguous. The sequencing input was blood. The clonotype comes from a woman aged 40 to 55 with Graves' ophthalmopathy. CDR3 in amino acids: CASRLNTEAFF. CDR3 nucleotide sequence: TGTGCCAGCAGGCTGAACACTGAAGCTTTCTTT.